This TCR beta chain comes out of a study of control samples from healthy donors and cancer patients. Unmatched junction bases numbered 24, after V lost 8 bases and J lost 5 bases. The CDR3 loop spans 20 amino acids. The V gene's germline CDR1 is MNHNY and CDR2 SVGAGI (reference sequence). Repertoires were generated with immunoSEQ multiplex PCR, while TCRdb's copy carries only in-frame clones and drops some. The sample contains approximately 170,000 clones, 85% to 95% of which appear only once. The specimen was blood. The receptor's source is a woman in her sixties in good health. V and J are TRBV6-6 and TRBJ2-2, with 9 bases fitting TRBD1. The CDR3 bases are TGTGCCAGCCGCTTAACGGACGGACGACAGGGGGTATCGGGGACCGGGGAGCTGTTTTTT. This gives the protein CASRLTDGRQGVSGTGELFF.